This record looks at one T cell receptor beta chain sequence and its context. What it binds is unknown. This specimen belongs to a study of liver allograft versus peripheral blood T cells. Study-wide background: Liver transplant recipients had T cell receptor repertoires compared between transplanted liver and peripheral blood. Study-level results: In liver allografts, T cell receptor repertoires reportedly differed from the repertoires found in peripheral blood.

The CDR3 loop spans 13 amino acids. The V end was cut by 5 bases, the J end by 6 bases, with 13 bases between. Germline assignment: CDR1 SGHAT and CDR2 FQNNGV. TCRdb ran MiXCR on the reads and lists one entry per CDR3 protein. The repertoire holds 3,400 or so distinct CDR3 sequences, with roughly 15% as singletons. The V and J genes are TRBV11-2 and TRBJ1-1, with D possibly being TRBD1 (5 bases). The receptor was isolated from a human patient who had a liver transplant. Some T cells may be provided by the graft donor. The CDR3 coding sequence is TGTGCCAGCAGCCTCGTCGAAGGGGCTGAAGCTTTCTTT. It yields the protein CASSLVEGAEAFF.